The 11 T cell receptor beta chains listed next were all sequenced from one sample in a study of cytomegalovirus exposure and HLA in healthy donors. The PCR contained 60 Vbeta and 13 Jbeta primers. Sequenced by immunoSEQ multiplex PCR; TCRdb stores in-frame clones only, minus some. The repertoire includes 60,000 to 70,000 clones, 68% of them detected once, and less than 20% sits in the top ten. The specimen sequenced was PBMCs. Receptors originate from a man in his forties in good health and CMV-seropositive.

The chain joins TRBV19 to TRBJ1-4, with D unresolved. Trimming shortened V by 3 bases and J by 2 bases, and 7 bases separated the two germline ends. This CDR3 comprises 14 residues. CDR1 and CDR2 (germline): LNHDA, SQIVND (reference sequence). CDR3 loop: CASSIWQTNEKLFF. The CDR3 DNA reads TGTGCCAGTAGTATCTGGCAGACTAATGAAAAACTGTTTTTT.

The chain carries TRBV11-2 and TRBJ2-1; D possibly corresponds to TRBD2 (5 bases). The CDR3 runs 15 residues. Germline CDR1 and CDR2: SGHAT and FQNNGV. V gave up 1 base and J gave up 4 bases, with 11 bases separating them. CDR3 sequence: CASSLGDGIYNEQFF. The CDR3 DNA reads as TGTGCCAGCAGCTTAGGTGACGGGATTTACAATGAGCAGTTCTTC. The whole variable domain, filled in from reference TRBV11-2 and TRBJ2-1, reads EAGVAQSPRYKIIEKRQSVAFWCNPISGHATLYWYQQILGQGPKLLIQFQNNGVVDDSQLPKDRFSAERLKGVDSTLKIQPAKLEDSAVYLCASSLGDGIYNEQFFGPGTRLTVL.

This chain connects TRBV4-3 to TRBJ1-2; 9 bases align to TRBD1. CDR3 length equals 15 residues. Germline V gene data show CDR1 as LGHNA and CDR2 as YSLEER. J lost 2 bases, V lost 5 bases, and 6 bases had no gene match. CDR3 nucleotide sequence: TGCGCCAGCAGCACCCGGACAGGGGCCAACTATGGCTACACCTTC. Amino acid sequence: CASSTRTGANYGYTF.

This clone was seen a few times. The CDR3 DNA follows: TGTGCCTGGAGGCTGGAGGGTGCCTTACAGTATTTT. Amino acids: CAWRLEGALQYF. The rearrangement joins TRBV30 to TRBJ2-3; a weak D match, TRBD2 (6 bases). This CDR3 region has 12 residues. In germline, CDR1 is GTSNPN, CDR2 SVGIG (reference sequence). The V end lost 3 bases, the J end lost 12 bases, and 16 bases lay between the germline ends.

The chain joins TRBV5-5 to TRBJ1-3; D is perhaps TRBD1 (6 bases). The CDR3 length is 18 residues. Trimming shortened V by 4 bases and J by 0 bases, and 20 bases separated the two germline ends. Germline V gives CDR1 SGHKS, CDR2 YYEKEE (reference sequence). CDR3 DNA sequence: TGTGCCAGCAGCCCCCGCCCGTCAGGGGTCCTCTCTGGAAACACCATATATTTT. It specifies CASSPRPSGVLSGNTIYF.

This clone has just a few counts. The CDR3 sequence is CASSLPSVRGEQFF. The DNA of the CDR3 is TGTGCCAGCAGCTTACCTAGCGTAAGGGGTGAGCAGTTCTTC. V usage is TRBV7-2 and J usage is TRBJ2-1, with D maybe TRBD2 (6 bases). With 2 bases removed from V and 9 bases from J, the gap between germline ends came to 14 bases. Germline assignment: CDR1 SGHTA and CDR2 FQGNSA. This CDR3 is 14 amino acids long.

The rearrangement links TRBV19 to TRBJ2-1; possible D gene TRBD2, 6 bases. V was clipped by 3 bases and J by 1 base, with 10 bases between them. This CDR3 comprises 15 residues. The germline CDR1 and CDR2 sequences are LNHDA and SQIVND (reference sequence). CDR3 amino acids: CASSMMRESYNEQFF. The DNA for the CDR3 is TGTGCCAGTAGTATGATGCGGGAATCCTACAATGAGCAGTTCTTC.

This clone was seen a few times. This chain links TRBV25-1 with TRBJ2-5; 9 bases map to TRBD2. The V gene's germline CDR1 is MGHDK and CDR2 SYGVNS. The CDR3 is 16 amino acids. V gave up 6 bases and J gave up 2 bases; unmatched junction bases: 10. CDR3 in DNA: TGTGCCAGCAGCATCCTGACTAGCGGAGATCAAGAGACCCAGTACTTC. As protein: CASSILTSGDQETQYF. The whole variable domain, filled in from reference TRBV25-1 and TRBJ2-5, reads EADIYQTPRYLVIGTGKKITLECSQTMGHDKMYWYQQDPGMELHLIHYSYGVNSTEKGDLSSESTVSRIRTEHFPLTLESARPSHTSQYLCASSILTSGDQETQYFGPGTRLLVL.

The chain uses TRBV4-1 and TRBJ1-3, with 7 bases fitting TRBD1. Germline lookup yields CDR1 MGHRA and CDR2 YSYEKL. The CDR3 length is 18 residues. V shed 3 bases and J 4 bases; nucleotides not matched to a gene: 15. The CDR3 loop reads CASSQALGTARGGNTIYF. CDR3 DNA: TGCGCCAGCAGCCAGGCCCTAGGGACAGCCAGGGGCGGAAACACCATATATTTT.

This clone was detected a few times. The rearrangement joins TRBV9 to TRBJ1-1, with a weak D call TRBD1 (5 bases). V gave up 0 bases and J gave up 3 bases, with 12 bases separating them. Germline V gene data show CDR1 as SGDLS and CDR2 as YYNGEE. This CDR3 spans 15 amino acids. The CDR3 DNA sequence: TGTGCCAGCAGCGTAGTGCCCAGGGAAGACACTGAAGCTTTCTTT. Protein product: CASSVVPREDTEAFF.

The genes are TRBV2 and TRBJ2-7; D may be TRBD1 (5 bases). Trimming took off 2 bases at V and 3 bases at J, with 5 bases between the two ends. This CDR3 region has 12 residues. Germline CDR1 is SNHLY and CDR2 is FYNNEI. The CDR3 bases are TGTGCCAGCAGTGAACAGGGCTACGAGCAGTACTTC. Translated: CASSEQGYEQYF.